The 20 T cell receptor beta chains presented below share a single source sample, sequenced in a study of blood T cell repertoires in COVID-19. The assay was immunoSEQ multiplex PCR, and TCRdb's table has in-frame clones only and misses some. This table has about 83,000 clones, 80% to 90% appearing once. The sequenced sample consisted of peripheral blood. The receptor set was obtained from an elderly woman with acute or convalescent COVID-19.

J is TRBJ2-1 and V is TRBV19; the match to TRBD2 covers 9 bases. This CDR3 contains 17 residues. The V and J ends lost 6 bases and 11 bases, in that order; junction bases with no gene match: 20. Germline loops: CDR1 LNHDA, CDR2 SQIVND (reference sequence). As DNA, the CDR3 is TGTGCCAGTAGCTATCGGCGGGGCGGGGGGGCAAAGGAGAAGCAGTTCTTC. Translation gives CASSYRRGGGAKEKQFF.

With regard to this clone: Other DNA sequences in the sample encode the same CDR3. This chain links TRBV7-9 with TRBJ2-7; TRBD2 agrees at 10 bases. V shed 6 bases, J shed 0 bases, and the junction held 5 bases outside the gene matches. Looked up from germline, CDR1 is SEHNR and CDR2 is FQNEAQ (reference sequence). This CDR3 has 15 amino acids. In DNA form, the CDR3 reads TGTGCCAGCAGTCTCTTAGCGGGGGGCTCCTACGAGCAGTACTTC. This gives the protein CASSLLAGGSYEQYF.

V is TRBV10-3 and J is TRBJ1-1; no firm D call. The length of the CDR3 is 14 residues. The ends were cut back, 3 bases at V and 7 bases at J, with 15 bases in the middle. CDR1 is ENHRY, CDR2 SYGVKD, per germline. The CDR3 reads CAISDSPKRVEAFF. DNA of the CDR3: TGTGCCATCAGTGACAGCCCCAAGCGGGTTGAAGCTTTCTTT.

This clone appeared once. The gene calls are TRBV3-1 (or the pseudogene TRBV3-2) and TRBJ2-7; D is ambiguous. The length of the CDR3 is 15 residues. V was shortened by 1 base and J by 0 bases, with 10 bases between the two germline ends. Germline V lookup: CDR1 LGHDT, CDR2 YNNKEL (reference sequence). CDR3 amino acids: CASSQGPGPSYEQYF. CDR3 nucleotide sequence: TGTGCCAGCAGCCAAGGCCCAGGTCCCTCCTACGAGCAGTACTTC.

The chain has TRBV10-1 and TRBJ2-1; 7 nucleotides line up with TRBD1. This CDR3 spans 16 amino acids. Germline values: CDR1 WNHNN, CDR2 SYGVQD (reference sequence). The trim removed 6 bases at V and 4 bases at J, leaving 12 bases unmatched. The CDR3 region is CASSPEGRGLYNEQFF. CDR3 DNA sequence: TGCGCCAGCAGCCCCGAAGGTAGGGGGCTTTACAATGAGCAGTTCTTC.

The CDR3 region is CASGGRNGYTF. CDR3 nucleotide sequence: TGTGCCAGCGGGGGGAGGAACGGCTACACCTTC. This chain links TRBV28 with TRBJ1-2; perhaps TRBD1 as D (5 bases). The CDR3 is made up of 11 amino acids. Germline CDR1 reads MDHEN; CDR2 reads SYDVKM. With 8 bases removed from V and 8 bases from J, the gap between germline ends came to 12 bases.

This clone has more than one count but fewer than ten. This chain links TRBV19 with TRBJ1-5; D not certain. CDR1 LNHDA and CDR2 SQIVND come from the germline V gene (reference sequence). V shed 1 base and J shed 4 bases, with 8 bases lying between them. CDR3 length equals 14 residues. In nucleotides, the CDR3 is TGTGCCAGTAGTATAGTGGGGAGTAATCAGCCCCAGCATTTT. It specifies CASSIVGSNQPQHF.

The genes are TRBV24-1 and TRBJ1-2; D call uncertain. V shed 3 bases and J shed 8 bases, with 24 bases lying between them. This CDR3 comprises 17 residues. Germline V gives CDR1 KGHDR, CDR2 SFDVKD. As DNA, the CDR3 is TGTGCCACCAGTGATACCGACGGGAGGCAGAGCCTCTACGGCTACACCTTC. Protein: CATSDTDGRQSLYGYTF.

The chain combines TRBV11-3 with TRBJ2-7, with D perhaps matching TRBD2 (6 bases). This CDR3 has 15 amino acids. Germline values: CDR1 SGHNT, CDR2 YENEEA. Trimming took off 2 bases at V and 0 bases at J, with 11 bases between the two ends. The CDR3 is CASSLRGSLSYEQYF. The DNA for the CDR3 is TGTGCCAGCAGCTTACGGGGGAGCCTCTCCTACGAGCAGTACTTC. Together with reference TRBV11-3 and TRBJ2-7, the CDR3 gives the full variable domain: EAGVVQSPRYKIIEKKQPVAFWCNPISGHNTLYWYLQNLGQGPELLIRYENEEAVDDSQLPKDRFSAERLKGVDSTLKIQPAELGDSAVYLCASSLRGSLSYEQYFGPGTRLTVT.

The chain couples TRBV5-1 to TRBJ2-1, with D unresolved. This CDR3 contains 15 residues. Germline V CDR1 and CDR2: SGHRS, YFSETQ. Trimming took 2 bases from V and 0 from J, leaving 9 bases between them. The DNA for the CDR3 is TGCGCCAGCAGCTTTAGCACGAGCTCCTACAATGAGCAGTTCTTC. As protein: CASSFSTSSYNEQFF.

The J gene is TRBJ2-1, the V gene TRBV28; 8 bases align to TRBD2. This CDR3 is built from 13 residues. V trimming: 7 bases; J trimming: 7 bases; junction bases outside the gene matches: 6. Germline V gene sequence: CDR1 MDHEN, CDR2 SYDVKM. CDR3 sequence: CASTSGTSNEQFF. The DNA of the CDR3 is TGTGCCAGCACCTCCGGGACTAGTAATGAGCAGTTCTTC.

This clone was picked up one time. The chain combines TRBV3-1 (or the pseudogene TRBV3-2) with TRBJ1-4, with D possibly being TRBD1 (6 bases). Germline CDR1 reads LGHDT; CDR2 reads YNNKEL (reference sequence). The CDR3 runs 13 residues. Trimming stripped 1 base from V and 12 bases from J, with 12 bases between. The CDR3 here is CASSQGIPGELFF. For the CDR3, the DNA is TGTGCCAGCAGCCAAGGTATTCCAGGGGAACTGTTTTTT.

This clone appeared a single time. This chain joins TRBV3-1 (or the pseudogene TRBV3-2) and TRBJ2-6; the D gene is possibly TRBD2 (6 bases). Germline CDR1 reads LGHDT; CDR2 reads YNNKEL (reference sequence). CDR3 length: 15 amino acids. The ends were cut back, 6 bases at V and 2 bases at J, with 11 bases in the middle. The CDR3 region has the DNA TGTGCCAGCAGAGCCGGAGGGACTGGGGCCAACGTCCTGACTTTC. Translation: CASRAGGTGANVLTF.

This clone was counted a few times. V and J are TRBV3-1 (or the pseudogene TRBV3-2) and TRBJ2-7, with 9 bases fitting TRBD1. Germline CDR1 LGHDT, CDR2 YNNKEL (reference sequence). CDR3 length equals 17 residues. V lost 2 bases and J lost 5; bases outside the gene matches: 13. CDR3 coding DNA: TGTGCCAGCAGCCAAACTAAAGCCGGGACAGGGTCGGACGAGCAGTACTTC. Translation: CASSQTKAGTGSDEQYF.

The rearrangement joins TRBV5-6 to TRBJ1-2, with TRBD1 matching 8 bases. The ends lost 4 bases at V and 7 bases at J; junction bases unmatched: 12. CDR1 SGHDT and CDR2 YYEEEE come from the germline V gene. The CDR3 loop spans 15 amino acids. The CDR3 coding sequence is TGTGCCAGCAGCCCACTTCAGGGGGCCGGGGGTGGCTACACCTTC. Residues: CASSPLQGAGGGYTF.

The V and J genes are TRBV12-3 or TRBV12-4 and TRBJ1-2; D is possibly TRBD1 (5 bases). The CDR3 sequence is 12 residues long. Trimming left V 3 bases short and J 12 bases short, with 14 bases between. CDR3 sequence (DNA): TGTGCCAGCAGTTTCGGGGGGAGAGGGGACACCTTC. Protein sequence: CASSFGGRGDTF.

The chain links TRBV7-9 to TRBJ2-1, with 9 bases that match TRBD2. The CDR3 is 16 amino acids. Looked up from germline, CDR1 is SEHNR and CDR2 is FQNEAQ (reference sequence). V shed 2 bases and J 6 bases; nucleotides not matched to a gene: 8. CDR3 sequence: CASSLTRGGAGNEQFF. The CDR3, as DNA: TGTGCCAGCAGCTTAACTCGCGGGGGGGCGGGCAATGAGCAGTTCTTC.

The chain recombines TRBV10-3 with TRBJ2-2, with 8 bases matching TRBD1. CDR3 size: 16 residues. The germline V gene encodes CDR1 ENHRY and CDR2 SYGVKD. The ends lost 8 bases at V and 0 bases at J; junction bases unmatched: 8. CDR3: CAIGIVTGANTGELFF. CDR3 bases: TGTGCCATCGGAATAGTGACAGGGGCGAACACCGGGGAGCTGTTTTTT.

CDR3 region: CASRLQGDTQYF. The DNA for the CDR3 is TGTGCCAGCAGGTTACAGGGAGATACGCAGTATTTT. The J gene is TRBJ2-3, the V gene TRBV12-3 or TRBV12-4; D perhaps matches TRBD1 (6 bases). The CDR3 length is 12 residues. The V end was cut by 6 bases, the J end by 5 bases, with 9 bases between.

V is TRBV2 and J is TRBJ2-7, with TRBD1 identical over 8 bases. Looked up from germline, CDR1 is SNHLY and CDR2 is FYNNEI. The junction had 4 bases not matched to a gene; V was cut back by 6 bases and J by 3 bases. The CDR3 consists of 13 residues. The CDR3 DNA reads TGTGCCAGCAGCGGGACAGGACACTACGAGCAGTACTTC. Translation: CASSGTGHYEQYF.